The source of this TCR beta chain is a study of blood T cell repertoires in COVID-19. About the study: From the United States, Italy and Spain came samples of acute and convalescent COVID-19. Sources were T cells, B-cell-depleted T cells, or PBMCs; the material itself was cDNA or gDNA.

Trimming at V came to 0 bases and at J to 6 bases, leaving 5 bases not matched to a gene. CDR3 length equals 15 residues. CDR1 LGHNA and CDR2 YNFKEQ come from the germline V gene. Original data processing: Amplifying reference gene primers gave estimates of nucleated cell counts. The assay was immunoSEQ multiplex PCR, and TCRdb's table has in-frame clones only and misses some. V and J calls and clone size are as listed in that table; D and trimming were resolved from the DNA. The repertoire has 240,000 or so clones, 88% of them found once; the top ten carry about 0.99%. The chain is built from TRBV4-2 and TRBJ2-4, with 7 bases identical to TRBD2. Sequenced input: peripheral blood. This TCR came from a woman aged 40-49 years who had recovered from COVID-19. For the CDR3, the DNA is TGTGCCAGCAGCCAAGATTGGGGGGGGGTAAACATTCAGTACTTC. It codes for CASSQDWGGVNIQYF.